Listed below are T cell receptor beta chains from one sample, sequenced in a study of T cell responses to AZD1222 COVID-19 vaccine. Clones were read by immunoSEQ multiplex PCR, and TCRdb kept only the in-frame ones, dropping some. The table has 100,000 to 150,000 clones, 70% to 90% seen once. Material: peripheral blood, obtained 28 days after the second AZD1222 dose. The receptors originated from an adult who received the AZD1222 COVID-19 vaccine. CDR3s include the opening cysteine and the closing phenylalanine or tryptophan. A D gene is named only where the DNA matches it firmly. A row's size may be missing; if present it is once, few, many or a size class.

j_gene: TRBJ1-2; d_gene: -; v_gene: TRBV7-8; abundance: -; CDR3aa: CASTLKGRNYGYTF; CDR3nt: TGTGCCAGCACCCTTAAGGGCAGGAACTATGGCTACACCTTC
j_gene: TRBJ2-7; d_gene: TRBD2; v_gene: TRBV19; abundance: -; CDR3aa: CASSLRTSGRAKSSEQYF; CDR3nt: TGTGCCAGTAGTCTCCGGACTAGCGGGAGGGCCAAATCCTCCGAGCAGTACTTC
j_gene: TRBJ1-2; d_gene: TRBD1; v_gene: TRBV10-1; abundance: -; CDR3aa: CASSEGTGNRYGYTF; CDR3nt: TGCGCCAGCAGTGAGGGGACAGGGAACCGATATGGCTACACCTTC
j_gene: TRBJ2-5; d_gene: -; v_gene: TRBV5-4; abundance: -; CDR3aa: CASSHPRPDMETQYF; CDR3nt: TGTGCCAGCAGCCATCCGAGGCCAGACATGGAGACCCAGTACTTC
j_gene: TRBJ1-6; d_gene: -; v_gene: TRBV18; abundance: -; CDR3aa: CASSPMQADEDSPLHF; CDR3nt: TGTGCCAGCTCACCAATGCAGGCCGACGAGGATTCACCCCTCCACTTT
j_gene: TRBJ1-3; d_gene: TRBD1; v_gene: TRBV27; abundance: few; CDR3aa: CASSLGTGGGNTIYF; CDR3nt: TGTGCCAGCAGTTTAGGGACAGGGGGAGGAAACACCATATATTTT
j_gene: TRBJ1-3; d_gene: -; v_gene: TRBV4-1; abundance: -; CDR3aa: CASSSPGTKFGNTIYF; CDR3nt: TGCGCCAGCAGCTCCCCCGGGACAAAATTCGGAAACACCATATATTTT
j_gene: TRBJ1-1; d_gene: -; v_gene: TRBV7-2; abundance: -; CDR3aa: CASSLDRYEAFF; CDR3nt: TGTGCCAGCAGCTTAGACAGGTATGAAGCTTTCTTT
j_gene: TRBJ1-5; d_gene: -; v_gene: TRBV3-1/TRBV3-2; abundance: few; CDR3aa: CASSQAGNAQPQHF; CDR3nt: TGTGCCAGCAGCCAAGCAGGGAATGCTCAGCCCCAGCATTTT
j_gene: TRBJ1-1; d_gene: -; v_gene: TRBV30; abundance: -; CDR3aa: CAWSPGGSTEAFF; CDR3nt: TGTGCCTGGAGTCCCGGAGGGAGTACTGAAGCTTTCTTT
j_gene: TRBJ1-1; d_gene: -; v_gene: TRBV5-1; abundance: -; CDR3aa: CASKGTGGTEAFF; CDR3nt: TGCGCCAGCAAGGGAACAGGTGGGACTGAAGCTTTCTTT
j_gene: TRBJ2-7; d_gene: -; v_gene: TRBV7-2; abundance: -; CDR3aa: CASDTGSSYEQYF; CDR3nt: TGTGCCAGCGACACAGGGAGCTCCTACGAGCAGTACTTC
j_gene: TRBJ1-2; d_gene: -; v_gene: TRBV6-2/TRBV6-3; abundance: -; CDR3aa: CASSSPGLEGTFYGYTF; CDR3nt: TGTGCCAGCAGTTCCCCGGGTTTGGAGGGGACGTTTTATGGCTACACCTTC
j_gene: TRBJ1-2; d_gene: -; v_gene: TRBV2; abundance: -; CDR3aa: CASRPQDFYTF; CDR3nt: TGTGCCAGCAGACCGCAGGATTTCTACACCTTC
j_gene: TRBJ2-7; d_gene: TRBD2; v_gene: TRBV2; abundance: -; CDR3aa: CASSGRGGSYEQYF; CDR3nt: TGTGCCAGCTCGGGGCGGGGGGGCTCCTACGAGCAGTACTTC
j_gene: TRBJ1-5; d_gene: -; v_gene: TRBV6-5; abundance: -; CDR3aa: CASRARDNQPQHF; CDR3nt: TGTGCCAGCAGAGCCAGGGACAATCAGCCCCAGCATTTT
j_gene: TRBJ1-3; d_gene: TRBD1; v_gene: TRBV4-3; abundance: -; CDR3aa: CASSQQNRGDTGNTIYF; CDR3nt: TGCGCCAGCAGCCAACAAAACAGGGGAGACACTGGAAACACCATATATTTT
j_gene: TRBJ1-6; d_gene: -; v_gene: TRBV7-8; abundance: -; CDR3aa: CASSQRDVSSYNSPLHF; CDR3nt: TGTGCCAGCAGCCAGAGGGACGTAAGCTCCTATAATTCACCCCTCCACTTT
j_gene: TRBJ1-2; d_gene: TRBD1; v_gene: TRBV5-6; abundance: -; CDR3aa: CASSLGQGAFYGYTF; CDR3nt: TGTGCCAGCAGCTTGGGACAGGGGGCGTTCTATGGCTACACCTTC
j_gene: TRBJ2-7; d_gene: TRBD1; v_gene: TRBV7-3; abundance: -; CDR3aa: CASSAVHGTVYEQYF; CDR3nt: TGTGCCAGCAGCGCAGTACACGGGACAGTCTACGAGCAGTACTTC
j_gene: TRBJ1-1; d_gene: -; v_gene: TRBV7-9; abundance: -; CDR3aa: CASSLYRGTEAFF; CDR3nt: TGTGCCAGCAGCTTATACCGGGGGACTGAAGCTTTCTTT
j_gene: TRBJ2-3; d_gene: -; v_gene: TRBV5-8; abundance: -; CDR3aa: CASYGGRGTDTQYF; CDR3nt: TGTGCCAGCTACGGGGGCCGTGGGACAGATACGCAGTATTTT
j_gene: TRBJ1-2; d_gene: -; v_gene: TRBV5-6; abundance: -; CDR3aa: CASSLPGDPYGYTF; CDR3nt: TGTGCCAGCAGCTTACCAGGGGATCCCTATGGCTACACCTTC
j_gene: TRBJ2-3; d_gene: -; v_gene: TRBV27; abundance: -; CDR3aa: CASSRQDTQYF; CDR3nt: TGTGCCAGCAGTCGTCAAGATACGCAGTATTTT
j_gene: TRBJ2-7; d_gene: -; v_gene: TRBV7-2; abundance: once; CDR3aa: CASSLDLGEQYF; CDR3nt: TGTGCCAGCAGCTTAGATCTGGGCGAGCAGTACTTC
j_gene: TRBJ2-7; d_gene: TRBD1; v_gene: TRBV28; abundance: -; CDR3aa: CASTLGQAVFPRQYF; CDR3nt: TGTGCCAGCACCCTTGGACAGGCTGTATTTCCTAGGCAGTACTTC
j_gene: TRBJ2-7; d_gene: TRBD2; v_gene: TRBV6-2/TRBV6-3; abundance: -; CDR3aa: CASSLAGETHEQYF; CDR3nt: TGTGCCAGCAGCCTAGCGGGAGAGACCCACGAGCAGTACTTC
j_gene: TRBJ2-3; d_gene: -; v_gene: TRBV19; abundance: -; CDR3aa: CATRRASTDTQYF; CDR3nt: TGTGCCACCCGGAGGGCTAGCACAGATACGCAGTATTTT
j_gene: TRBJ2-2; d_gene: -; v_gene: TRBV6-2/TRBV6-3; abundance: -; CDR3aa: CASSYLRGGGELFF; CDR3nt: TGTGCCAGCAGTTACCTTCGGGGTGGCGGGGAGCTGTTTTTT
j_gene: TRBJ1-1; d_gene: -; v_gene: TRBV7-3; abundance: once; CDR3aa: CASSLDGINTEAFF; CDR3nt: TGTGCCAGCAGCTTAGACGGAATTAACACTGAAGCTTTCTTT
j_gene: TRBJ2-1; d_gene: TRBD1; v_gene: TRBV30; abundance: -; CDR3aa: CAWETGTGYNEQFF; CDR3nt: TGTGCCTGGGAAACCGGGACAGGGTACAATGAGCAGTTCTTC